The source of this T cell receptor (beta chain) is a study of blood T cells in healthy people across ages. This clonotype was counted at least ten times. The germline V gene encodes CDR1 SGDLS and CDR2 YYNGEE. Trimming cost V 1 base and J 3 bases, with 5 bases left between them. The CDR3 covers 12 residues. A second PCR of 7 to 11 cycles used a sample-barcoded 5' primer and a J-beta primer mix. Sequencing yielded, for each sample, at least 2.5 million paired-end reads carrying CDR3. From the 5' RACE reads, TCRdb called clonotypes with MiXCR, one entry per CDR3 protein. The sample consists of about 680,000 distinct CDR3 sequences, more than 40% of them appearing once.

V gene TRBV9 combines with J gene TRBJ2-7; no clear D. This TCR derives from a woman aged 55-69 years in good health. The specimen sequenced was blood. The CDR3 sequence: CASSVTDYEQYF. The DNA of the CDR3 is TGTGCCAGCAGCGTAACTGACTACGAGCAGTACTTC.